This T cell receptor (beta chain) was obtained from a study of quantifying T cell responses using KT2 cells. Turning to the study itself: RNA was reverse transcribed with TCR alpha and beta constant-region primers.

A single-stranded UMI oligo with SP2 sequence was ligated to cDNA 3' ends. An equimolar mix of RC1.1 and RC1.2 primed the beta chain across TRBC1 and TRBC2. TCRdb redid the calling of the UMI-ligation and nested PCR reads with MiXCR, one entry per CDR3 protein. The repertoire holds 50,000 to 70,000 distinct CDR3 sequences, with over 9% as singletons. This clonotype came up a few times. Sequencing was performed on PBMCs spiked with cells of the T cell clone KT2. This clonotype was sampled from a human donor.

In DNA, the CDR3 is TGTGCCAGCAATCTAGGGGGGAGGGCCGGGGAGCTGTTTTTT. Protein: CASNLGGRAGELFF. The V call is TRBV6-6, the J call TRBJ2-2, with a weak D call TRBD2 (7 bases). CDR3 length equals 14 residues. CDR1 and CDR2 from the germline V gene are MNHNY and SVGAGI (reference sequence). V dropped 7 bases and J dropped 6 bases, with 15 bases sitting between them.